This T cell receptor (beta chain) was captured by sequencing in a study of CD8 T cells in ankylosing spondylitis. Study results and caveats: For ankylosing spondylitis blood, a TCR beta motif of fewer than 10 highly homologous variants appeared characteristic.

This clonotype was detected ten times or more. What it binds is unknown. Germline V gene data show CDR1 as SQVTM and CDR2 as ANQGSEA. J was trimmed by 5 bases and V by 2 bases; bases with no gene match: 3. The CDR3 consists of 13 residues. TCRdb reprocessed the 5' RACE reads with MiXCR, giving one entry per CDR3 protein. The table shows 200,000 to 300,000 distinct CDR3 sequences, with roughly a tenth occurring only once. V usage is TRBV29-1 and J usage is TRBJ2-1, with 7 nucleotides matching TRBD1. Sequences were obtained from blood, either unsorted or a sorted T cell fraction (not recorded which). The sequence came from a male donor with ankylosing spondylitis or in good health (not recorded which). The CDR3 coding sequence is TGCAGCGTTGAAAGGGACAGTAACAATGAGCAGTTCTTC. As protein: CSVERDSNNEQFF.